These T cell receptor beta chains were read from a single sample in a study of response to subunit inactivated influenza vaccine. TCRdb re-derived calls from the RT-PCR reads in MiXCR, one entry per CDR3 protein. The repertoire has 500,000 to 600,000 distinct CDR3 sequences, around 8% of them found once; the top ten carry 10% to 15%. The material was PBMCs from blood, obtained around 25 months after vaccination. Receptors were obtained from a man in his fifties or sixties who received an inactivated influenza vaccine. Each CDR3 is given with its conserved first and last residue.

TRBV7-2	CASSLAWQAGSPLHF
TRBV7-6	CASSPANRAYEQYF
TRBV12-3/TRBV12-4	CASRRTSGLGQETQYF
TRBV20-1	CSAPFHGRETQYF
TRBV20-1	CSALDGGNQPQHF
TRBV5-1	CASRGTAQETQYF
TRBV5-5	CASSSGTATNEKLFF
TRBV3-1	CASSQVEGTQYF
TRBV9	CASNPSGTSADTQYF
TRBV20-1	CSPGLNNEQFF
TRBV5-1	CASSSTGGHYNEQFF
TRBV5-1	CASRTSGGLSYNEQFF
TRBV6-2/TRBV6-3	CASSYSSTAGNQPQHF
TRBV7-2	CASSLGRAGANVLTF
TRBV4-2	CASSQSTSSNQPQHF
TRBV9	CASSSQSFGELFF
TRBV12-3/TRBV12-4	CASSLRPFYGYTF
TRBV9	CASSVSSWGGDTQYF
TRBV10-3	CAISATGPSNTGELFF
TRBV4-1	CASSQVKSGQFF
TRBV28	CASSLSQGTDTQYF
TRBV6-1	CATRTGTSGRGEYF
TRBV4-3	CASSQVVAGLVAKNIQYF
TRBV30	CAWSVRGHGNNQPQHF
TRBV29-1	CSATGRGGAYYEQYF
TRBV4-2	CASSQGIAEQYF
TRBV11-2	CASSQNLYEQYF